These 23 T cell receptor beta chains originate from one sample sequenced in a study of OX40 agonist ivuxolimab in advanced cancers. Sequencing was performed with immunoSEQ multiplex PCR; in TCRdb, only in-frame clones are kept and a portion is missing. The sample lists tens of thousands of clones; 70% to 90% were seen once. Material: CD4+ or CD8+ T cells sorted from blood, obtained in a trial of the OX40 agonist ivuxolimab. The receptors here all came from an adult with an advanced solid tumor such as melanoma, head and neck, liver or kidney cancer.

The chain recombines TRBV7-6 with TRBJ2-3; maybe TRBD1 (5 bases). V was cut by 2 bases and J by 2 bases, with 11 bases left in between. The CDR3 consists of 15 residues. Germline CDR1 is SGHVS and CDR2 is FNYEAQ. The CDR3 reads CASSLNTGPTDTQYF. CDR3 nucleotides: TGTGCCAGCAGCTTAAATACAGGCCCCACAGATACGCAGTATTTT.

This clone was recorded a few times. The gene calls are TRBV7-2 and TRBJ2-1, with D tentatively TRBD1 or TRBD2 (6 bases each). CDR1 SGHTA and CDR2 FQGNSA come from the germline V gene. The CDR3 contains 17 residues. Trimming cost V 5 bases and J 2 bases, with 19 bases left between them. Here the CDR3 DNA reads TGTGCCAGCAGCCCCACGGGGGCGGGGTATGCCTACAATGAGCAGTTCTTC. Translation: CASSPTGAGYAYNEQFF.

V and J are TRBV23-1 and TRBJ2-5; 11 bases align to TRBD2. TRBV23-1 is an ORF, with its function uncertain. CDR3 size: 15 residues. Losses at the gene ends were 7 bases for V and 5 bases for J; bases not matched to a gene: 9. The CDR3 spells CASKGLAACGETQYF. CDR3 DNA sequence: TGCGCCAGCAAGGGACTAGCGGCCTGTGGGGAGACCCAGTACTTC.

In DNA, the CDR3 is TGCAGTGGGGGCAGGGGCTATGGCTACACCTTC. It specifies CSGGRGYGYTF. The gene calls are TRBV20-1 and TRBJ1-2; tentatively, D is TRBD1 (6 bases). V lost 7 bases and J 4 bases, leaving 10 bases between the germline ends. Germline V gene data show CDR1 as DFQATT and CDR2 as SNEGSKA (reference sequence). The CDR3 runs 11 residues.

The chain carries TRBV11-2 and TRBJ2-2; D ambiguous. Germline V CDR1 and CDR2: SGHAT, FQNNGV. Between the trimmed V and J ends, which lost 1 base and 5 bases, there was a span of 5 bases. The CDR3 length is 13 residues. The CDR3 bases are TGTGCCAGCAGCTTAGTACGGACCGGGGAGCTGTTTTTT. It translates to CASSLVRTGELFF. Based on the CDR3 plus reference TRBV11-2 and TRBJ2-2, the full variable domain is EAGVAQSPRYKIIEKRQSVAFWCNPISGHATLYWYQQILGQGPKLLIQFQNNGVVDDSQLPKDRFSAERLKGVDSTLKIQPAKLEDSAVYLCASSLVRTGELFFGEGSRLTVL.

This sequence joins TRBV4-2 and TRBJ2-7, with 13 bases fitting TRBD2. Germline V gene sequence: CDR1 LGHNA, CDR2 YNFKEQ. This CDR3 has 15 residues. V shed 4 bases and J 4 bases; nucleotides not matched to a gene: 4. CDR3 bases: TGTGCCAGCAGCCCTTGGACTAGCGGGAGTTACGAGCAGTACTTC. This translates into CASSPWTSGSYEQYF.

The chain couples TRBV25-1 to TRBJ2-1, with unresolved D. The CDR3 length is 15 residues. V dropped 2 bases and J dropped 4 bases, with 12 bases sitting between them. Germline CDR1 reads MGHDK; CDR2 reads SYGVNS. CDR3 sequence reads: CASSEDPSGYNEQFF. CDR3 in DNA: TGTGCCAGCAGTGAAGACCCCAGTGGGTACAATGAGCAGTTCTTC.

This clone came up a few times. V gene TRBV9 combines with J gene TRBJ2-7, with D perhaps being TRBD1 or TRBD2 (5 bases each). The CDR3 extends over 15 amino acids. The germline V gene encodes CDR1 SGDLS and CDR2 YYNGEE. V shed 4 bases and J shed 3 bases, with 17 bases lying between them. CDR3 region: CASSPTGTDGYEQYF. The CDR3 DNA reads TGTGCCAGCAGCCCAACCGGGACGGACGGCTACGAGCAGTACTTC.

The CDR3 sequence is CASSLTVLLEQYF. CDR3 bases: TGTGCCAGCAGCTTGACAGTTCTTTTGGAGCAGTACTTC. The chain has TRBV11-1 and TRBJ2-7, with a weak D call TRBD1 (5 bases). The ends were cut back, 3 bases at V and 7 bases at J, with 13 bases in the middle. The CDR3 totals 13 residues. Germline V gene data show CDR1 as SGHAT and CDR2 as FQDESV (reference sequence).

This clone is a singleton in its sample. CDR3 region: CASSLVPTGGFGNTIYF. The DNA of the CDR3 is TGCGCCAGCAGCTTGGTCCCAACAGGGGGCTTCGGGAACACCATATATTTT. The J gene is TRBJ1-3, the V gene TRBV5-1; TRBD1 agrees at 9 bases. Trimming at V came to 0 bases and at J to 7 bases, leaving 11 bases not matched to a gene. The germline V gene encodes CDR1 SGHRS and CDR2 YFSETQ. The CDR3 covers 17 residues.

V gene TRBV4-3 combines with J gene TRBJ2-1, with TRBD2 identical over 11 bases. This CDR3 spans 16 amino acids. V shed 4 bases, J shed 1 base, and the junction held 3 bases outside the gene matches. Germline V gives CDR1 LGHNA, CDR2 YSLEER. The CDR3 sequence is CASSLSGRASYNEQFF. The CDR3 coding sequence is TGCGCCAGCAGCCTTAGCGGGAGGGCATCCTACAATGAGCAGTTCTTC.

V usage is TRBV5-6 and J usage is TRBJ2-3; D is perhaps TRBD1 or TRBD2 (7 bases each). The V gene lost 1 base and the J gene lost 10 bases, with 10 bases spanning the gap. Germline CDR1 and CDR2: SGHDT and YYEEEE. The CDR3 loop spans 12 amino acids. The CDR3 protein is CASSLSGGAQYF. For the CDR3, the DNA is TGTGCCAGCAGCTTGTCAGGGGGGGCGCAGTATTTT.

The rearrangement uses TRBV5-6 and TRBJ2-2; 7 positions match TRBD1. V lost 4 bases and J lost 7; bases outside the gene matches: 10. Germline CDR1 SGHDT, CDR2 YYEEEE. CDR3 length equals 15 residues. The CDR3 DNA reads as TGTGCCAGCAGCCTCGACAGGGTTGTGGGCGGGGAGCTGTTTTTT. Residues: CASSLDRVVGGELFF.

This sequence joins TRBV7-6 and TRBJ2-3; perhaps TRBD1 as D (5 bases). Germline CDR1 reads SGHVS; CDR2 reads FNYEAQ. Trimming cost V 1 base and J 0 bases, with 11 bases left between them. This CDR3 comprises 16 residues. The CDR3 DNA sequence: TGTGCCAGCAGCTTAGGTACCAGGGTGAGCACAGATACGCAGTATTTT. This encodes CASSLGTRVSTDTQYF.

This chain joins TRBV9 and TRBJ1-1; D is unclear. The CDR3 spans 12 residues. With 0 bases removed from V and 4 bases from J, the gap between germline ends came to 4 bases. Germline-derived CDR1 and CDR2 are SGDLS and YYNGEE. Here the CDR3 reads CASSVDSTEAFF. CDR3 in DNA: TGTGCCAGCAGCGTAGATTCCACTGAAGCTTTCTTT.

The rearrangement links TRBV23-1 to TRBJ1-1; TRBD1 matches at 8 bases. TRBV23-1 is an ORF, and what it does is uncertain. The CDR3 covers 18 residues. The J segment lost 0 bases and the V segment lost 0 bases, leaving 9 bases of the junction unmatched. CDR3 residues: CASSQSPGTGLLNTEAFF. As DNA, the CDR3 is TGCGCCAGCAGTCAATCCCCAGGGACAGGCCTATTGAACACTGAAGCTTTCTTT.

This chain uses TRBV5-1 with TRBJ1-1; a possible D gene is TRBD1 (5 bases). V was trimmed by 7 bases and J by 0 bases, leaving 19 bases between them. Germline V gives CDR1 SGHRS, CDR2 YFSETQ. The CDR3 spans 16 residues. The CDR3 coding sequence is TGCGCCAGCCACTCAGGTGCCGGGACCCTGAACACTGAAGCTTTCTTT. As protein: CASHSGAGTLNTEAFF.

The DNA for the CDR3 is TGTGCCAGCAGCGTCGAACAGGGATCTAATGAAAAACTGTTTTTT. This translates into CASSVEQGSNEKLFF. The rearrangement links TRBV7-6 to TRBJ1-4, with D possibly matching TRBD1 (6 bases). Germline V CDR1 and CDR2: SGHVS, FNYEAQ. The CDR3 is made up of 15 amino acids. Trimming took 5 bases from V and 3 from J, leaving 13 bases between them.

The rearrangement links TRBV5-1 to TRBJ1-1; the D is unclear. The CDR3 runs 14 residues. From germline, CDR1 is SGHRS and CDR2 YFSETQ. Trimming removed 1 base at V and 0 bases at J, with 7 bases between. CDR3 in amino acids: CASSLFGVNTEAFF. The DNA for the CDR3 is TGCGCCAGCAGCTTGTTCGGAGTGAACACTGAAGCTTTCTTT.

This clone was observed once. This chain connects TRBV4-2 to TRBJ1-1, with D uncertain. The V and J ends lost 4 bases and 3 bases respectively, with 15 bases between them. The CDR3 consists of 15 residues. Germline-derived CDR1 and CDR2 are LGHNA and YNFKEQ. CDR3 sequence reads: CASSPPLPRDTEAFF. The CDR3 DNA sequence: TGTGCCAGCAGCCCCCCCCTGCCTAGGGACACTGAAGCTTTCTTT.

This clone was counted only a few times. This rearrangement joins TRBV4-1 to TRBJ2-5; D is undetermined. CDR1 MGHRA and CDR2 YSYEKL come from the germline V gene. V lost 0 bases and J 2 bases, leaving 10 bases between the germline ends. CDR3 length: 15 amino acids. The CDR3 DNA reads TGCGCCAGCAGCCAAGATATGCGGCTTCAAGAGACCCAGTACTTC. Translated: CASSQDMRLQETQYF.

The genes are TRBV7-6 and TRBJ2-7; 8 bases map to TRBD2. The V segment lost 5 bases and the J segment 2 bases; nucleotides outside the gene matches: 14. Germline lookup yields CDR1 SGHVS and CDR2 FNYEAQ. The CDR3 is 17 amino acids. CDR3 in amino acids: CASSLSRPAGVPYEQYV. The CDR3 DNA is TGTGCCAGCAGCCTTAGCCGGCCAGCGGGAGTTCCCTACGAGCAGTACGTC.

The rearrangement uses TRBV2 and TRBJ2-5; D gene unclear. The CDR3 runs 14 residues. Deletions cut 7 bases from V and 5 bases from J, with 17 bases between. CDR1 is SNHLY and CDR2 is FYNNEI in the germline V gene. The DNA for the CDR3 is TGTGCCAGCACTACACTGAACCCGTGGGAGACCCAGTACTTC. Translation: CASTTLNPWETQYF.